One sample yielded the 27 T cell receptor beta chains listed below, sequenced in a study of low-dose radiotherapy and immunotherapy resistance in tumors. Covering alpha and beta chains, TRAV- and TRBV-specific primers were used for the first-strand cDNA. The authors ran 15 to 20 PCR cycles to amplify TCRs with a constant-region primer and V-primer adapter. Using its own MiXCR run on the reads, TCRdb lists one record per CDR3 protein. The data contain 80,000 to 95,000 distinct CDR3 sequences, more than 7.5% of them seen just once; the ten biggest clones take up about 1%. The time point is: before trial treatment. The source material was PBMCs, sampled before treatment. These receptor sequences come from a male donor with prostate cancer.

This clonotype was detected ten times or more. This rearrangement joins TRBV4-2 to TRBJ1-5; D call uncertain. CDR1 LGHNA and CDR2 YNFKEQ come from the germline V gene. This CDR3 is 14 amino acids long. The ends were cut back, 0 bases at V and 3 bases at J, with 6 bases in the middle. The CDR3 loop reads CASSQDRNNQPQHF. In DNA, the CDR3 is TGTGCCAGCAGCCAAGACAGAAACAATCAGCCCCAGCATTTT.

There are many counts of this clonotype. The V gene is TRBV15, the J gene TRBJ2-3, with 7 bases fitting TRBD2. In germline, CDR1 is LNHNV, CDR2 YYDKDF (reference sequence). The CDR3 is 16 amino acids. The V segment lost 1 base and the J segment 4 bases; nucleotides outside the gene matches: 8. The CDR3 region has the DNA TGTGCCACCAGCAGAGGGGGTGGCGGGAGCTCAGATACGCAGTATTTT. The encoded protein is CATSRGGGGSSDTQYF.

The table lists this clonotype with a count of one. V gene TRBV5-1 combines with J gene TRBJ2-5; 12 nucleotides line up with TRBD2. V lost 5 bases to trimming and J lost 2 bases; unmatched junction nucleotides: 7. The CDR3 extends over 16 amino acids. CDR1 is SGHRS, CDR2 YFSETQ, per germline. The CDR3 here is CASRSGLAGGQETQYF. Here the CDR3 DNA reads TGCGCCAGCAGATCGGGCCTAGCGGGAGGGCAAGAGACCCAGTACTTC.

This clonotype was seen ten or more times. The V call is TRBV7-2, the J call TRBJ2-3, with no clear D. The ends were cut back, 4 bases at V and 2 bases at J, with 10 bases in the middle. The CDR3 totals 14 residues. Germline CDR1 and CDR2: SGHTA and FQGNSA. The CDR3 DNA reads TGTGCCAGCAGCTCAAACATAAACACAGATACGCAGTATTTT. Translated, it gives CASSSNINTDTQYF.

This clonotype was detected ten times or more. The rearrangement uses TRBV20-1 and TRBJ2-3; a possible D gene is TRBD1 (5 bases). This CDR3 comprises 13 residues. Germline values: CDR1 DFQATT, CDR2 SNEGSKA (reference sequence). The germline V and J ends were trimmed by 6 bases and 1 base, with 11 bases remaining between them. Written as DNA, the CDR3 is TGCAGTGCAGAAGGCAGGGGCACAGATACGCAGTATTTT. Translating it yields CSAEGRGTDTQYF.

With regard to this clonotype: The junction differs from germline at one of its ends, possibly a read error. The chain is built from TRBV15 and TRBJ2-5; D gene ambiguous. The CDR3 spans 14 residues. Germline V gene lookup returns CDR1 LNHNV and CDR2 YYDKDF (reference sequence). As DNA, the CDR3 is TGTGCCATCAGCAAAGGTACGGGTTCAGAGACCCAGTACTTC. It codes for CAISKGTGSETQYF.

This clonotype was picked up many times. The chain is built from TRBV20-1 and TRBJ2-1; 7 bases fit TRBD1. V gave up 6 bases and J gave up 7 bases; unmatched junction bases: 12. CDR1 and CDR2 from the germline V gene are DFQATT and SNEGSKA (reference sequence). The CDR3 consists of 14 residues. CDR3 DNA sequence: TGCAGTGCGACAGGGCTTCCCCCACGGAATGAGCAGTTCTTC. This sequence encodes CSATGLPPRNEQFF.

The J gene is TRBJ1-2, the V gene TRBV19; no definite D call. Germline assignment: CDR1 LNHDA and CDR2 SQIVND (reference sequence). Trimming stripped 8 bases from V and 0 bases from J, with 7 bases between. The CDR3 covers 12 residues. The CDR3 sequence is CASGTTNYGYTF. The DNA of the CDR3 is TGTGCCAGTGGTACGACTAACTATGGCTACACCTTC.

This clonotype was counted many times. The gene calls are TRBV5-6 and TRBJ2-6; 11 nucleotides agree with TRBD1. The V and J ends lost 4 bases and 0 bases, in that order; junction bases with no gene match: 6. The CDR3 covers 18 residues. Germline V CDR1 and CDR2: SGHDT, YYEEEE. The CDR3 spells CASSGAGTGGSGANVLTF. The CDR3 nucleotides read TGTGCCAGCAGCGGTGCCGGGACAGGGGGCTCTGGGGCCAACGTCCTGACTTTC.

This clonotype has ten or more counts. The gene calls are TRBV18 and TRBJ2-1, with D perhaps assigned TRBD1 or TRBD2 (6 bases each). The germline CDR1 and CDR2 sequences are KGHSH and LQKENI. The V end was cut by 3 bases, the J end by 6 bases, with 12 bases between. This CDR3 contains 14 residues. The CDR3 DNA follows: TGTGCCAGCTCACCTCGACTAGGGGGCAATGAGCAGTTCTTC. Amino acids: CASSPRLGGNEQFF.

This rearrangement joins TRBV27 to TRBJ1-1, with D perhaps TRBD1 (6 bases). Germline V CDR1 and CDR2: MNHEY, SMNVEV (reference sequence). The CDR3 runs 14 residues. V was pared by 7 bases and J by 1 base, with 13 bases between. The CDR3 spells CASTLVRGNTEAFF. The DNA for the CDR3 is TGTGCCAGCACCCTGGTCAGGGGGAACACTGAAGCTTTCTTT.

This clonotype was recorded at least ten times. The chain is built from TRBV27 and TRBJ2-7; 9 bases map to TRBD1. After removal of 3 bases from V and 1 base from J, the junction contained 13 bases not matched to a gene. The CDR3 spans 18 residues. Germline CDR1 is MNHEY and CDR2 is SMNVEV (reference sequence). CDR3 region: CASSFGGTGRPPSYEQYF. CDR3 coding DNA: TGTGCCAGCAGTTTTGGGGGGACAGGGAGGCCCCCGTCCTACGAGCAGTACTTC.

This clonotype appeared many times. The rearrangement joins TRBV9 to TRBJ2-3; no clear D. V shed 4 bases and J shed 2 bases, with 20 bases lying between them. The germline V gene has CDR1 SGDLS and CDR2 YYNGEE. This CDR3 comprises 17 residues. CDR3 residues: CASSRTPGRNPTDTQYF. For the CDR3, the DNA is TGTGCCAGCAGCCGTACCCCCGGTCGAAACCCCACAGATACGCAGTATTTT.

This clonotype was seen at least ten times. The CDR3 reads CASSLAAGGDGYTF. CDR3 bases: TGTGCCAGCAGCTTAGCGGCAGGGGGCGATGGCTACACCTTC. J is TRBJ1-2 and V is TRBV7-9; 8 bases are shared with TRBD1. Germline CDR1 SEHNR, CDR2 FQNEAQ (reference sequence). The V gene end was trimmed by 0 bases and the J gene end by 6 bases; junction bases not matched to a gene: 3. The CDR3 runs to 14 residues.

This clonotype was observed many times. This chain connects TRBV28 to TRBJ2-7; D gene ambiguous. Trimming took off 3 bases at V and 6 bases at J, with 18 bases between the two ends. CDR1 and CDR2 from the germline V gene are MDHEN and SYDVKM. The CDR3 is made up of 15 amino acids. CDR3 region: CASSFTKPPTGEQYF. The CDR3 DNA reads TGTGCCAGCAGTTTTACTAAACCCCCCACGGGCGAGCAGTACTTC.

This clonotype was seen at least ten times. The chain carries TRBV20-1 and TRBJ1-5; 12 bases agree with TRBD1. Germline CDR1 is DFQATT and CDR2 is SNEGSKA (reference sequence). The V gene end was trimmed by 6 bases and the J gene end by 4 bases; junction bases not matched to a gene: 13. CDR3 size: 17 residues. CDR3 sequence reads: CSARDRGRMMANQPQHF. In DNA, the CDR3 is TGCAGTGCACGGGACAGGGGGCGCATGATGGCAAATCAGCCCCAGCATTTT.

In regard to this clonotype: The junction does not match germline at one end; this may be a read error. This CDR3 reads CASSGDLNSGNTIYF. For the CDR3, the DNA is TGTGCCAGCAGCGGGGACCTAAACTCTGGAAACACCATATATTTT. V and J are TRBV5-1 and TRBJ1-3; TRBD1 is a possible D gene (5 bases). CDR1 is SGHRS and CDR2 is YFSETQ in the germline V gene. CDR3 length equals 15 residues. Based on the CDR3 plus reference TRBV5-1 and TRBJ1-3, the full variable domain is KAGVTQTPRYLIKTRGQQVTLSCSPISGHRSVSWYQQTPGQGLQFLFEYFSETQRNKGNFPGRFSGRQFSNSRSEMNVSTLELGDSALYLCASSGDLNSGNTIYFGEGSWLTVV.

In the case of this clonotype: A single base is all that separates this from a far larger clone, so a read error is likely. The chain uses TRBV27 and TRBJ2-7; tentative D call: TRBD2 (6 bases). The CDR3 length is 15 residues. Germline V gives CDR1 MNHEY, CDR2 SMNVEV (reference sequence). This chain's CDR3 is CASRRLEGFSYEQDF. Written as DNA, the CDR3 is TGTGCCAGCCGCCGACTAGAGGGCTTTAGCTACGAGCAGGACTTC.

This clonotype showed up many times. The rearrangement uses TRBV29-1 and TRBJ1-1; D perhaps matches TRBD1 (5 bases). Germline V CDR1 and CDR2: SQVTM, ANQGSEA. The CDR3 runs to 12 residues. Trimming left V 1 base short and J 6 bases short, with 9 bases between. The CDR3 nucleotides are TGCAGCGTTGAAGTAGGGGCGTCTGAAGCTTTCTTT. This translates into CSVEVGASEAFF.

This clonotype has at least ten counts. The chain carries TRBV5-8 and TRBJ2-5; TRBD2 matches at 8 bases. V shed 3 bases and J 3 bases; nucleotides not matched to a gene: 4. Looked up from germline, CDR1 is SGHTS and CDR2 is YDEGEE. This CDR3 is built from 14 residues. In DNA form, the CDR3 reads TGTGCCAGCAGCTATCCAGCGGGAGAAGAGACCCAGTACTTC. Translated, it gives CASSYPAGEETQYF.

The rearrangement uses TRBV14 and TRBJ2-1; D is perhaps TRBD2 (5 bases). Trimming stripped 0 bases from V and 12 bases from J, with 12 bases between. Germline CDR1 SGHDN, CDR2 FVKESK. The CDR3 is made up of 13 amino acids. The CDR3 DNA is TGTGCCAGCAGCCAAGAATACGGACTCGGGCAGTTCTTC. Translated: CASSQEYGLGQFF.

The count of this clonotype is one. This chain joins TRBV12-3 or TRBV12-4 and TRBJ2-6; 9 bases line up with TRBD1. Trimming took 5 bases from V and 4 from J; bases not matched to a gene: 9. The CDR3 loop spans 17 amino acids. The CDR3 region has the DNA TGTGCCAGCAGTGCCGGGACAGGGCTCTCAGGGGCCAACGTCCTGACTTTC. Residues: CASSAGTGLSGANVLTF.

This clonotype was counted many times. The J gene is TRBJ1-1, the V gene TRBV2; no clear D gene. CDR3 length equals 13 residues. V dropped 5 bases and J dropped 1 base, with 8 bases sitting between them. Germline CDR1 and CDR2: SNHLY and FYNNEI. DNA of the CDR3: TGTGCCAGCAGTAACTTGGAGAACACTGAAGCTTTCTTT. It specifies CASSNLENTEAFF.

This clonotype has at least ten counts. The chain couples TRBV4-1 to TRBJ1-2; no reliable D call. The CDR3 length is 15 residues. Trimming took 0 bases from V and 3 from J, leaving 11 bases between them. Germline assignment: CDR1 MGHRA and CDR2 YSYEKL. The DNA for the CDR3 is TGCGCCAGCAGCCAAGATGCTTCTACCCACTATGGCTACACCTTC. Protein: CASSQDASTHYGYTF.

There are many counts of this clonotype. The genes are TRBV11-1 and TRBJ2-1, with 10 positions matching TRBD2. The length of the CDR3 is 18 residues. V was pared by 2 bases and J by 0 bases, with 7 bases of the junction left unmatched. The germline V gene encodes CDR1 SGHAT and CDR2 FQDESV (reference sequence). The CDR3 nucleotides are TGTGCCAGCAGCTTAAGGCGTACTAGCGGGACCTCCTACAATGAGCAGTTCTTC. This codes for CASSLRRTSGTSYNEQFF.

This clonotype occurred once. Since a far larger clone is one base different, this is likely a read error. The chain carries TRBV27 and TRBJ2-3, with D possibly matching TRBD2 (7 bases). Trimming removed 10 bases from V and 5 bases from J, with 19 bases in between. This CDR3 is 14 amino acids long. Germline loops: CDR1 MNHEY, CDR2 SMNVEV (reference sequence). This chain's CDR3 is CATSNGGAQDTQYF. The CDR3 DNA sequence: TGTGCCACCTCCAATGGGGGGGCCCAAGATACGCAGTATTTT.

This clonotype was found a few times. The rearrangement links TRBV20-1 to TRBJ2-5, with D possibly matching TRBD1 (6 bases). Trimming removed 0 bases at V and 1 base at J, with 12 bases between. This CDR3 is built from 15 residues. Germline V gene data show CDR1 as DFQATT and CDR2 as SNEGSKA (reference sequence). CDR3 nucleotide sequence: TGCAGTGCTAGAGATCGGGGCAGGGGCCAAGAGACCCAGTACTTC. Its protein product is CSARDRGRGQETQYF.